This T cell receptor beta chain was sequenced in a study of CD8 T cells in ankylosing spondylitis. The junction had 7 bases not matched to a gene; V was cut back by 3 bases and J by 5 bases. This CDR3 is 16 amino acids long. Germline assignment: CDR1 LGHDT and CDR2 YNNKEL (reference sequence). Study-wide findings and caveats: Disease-linked clones had a CD8+ phenotype and relatively low frequency in peripheral blood. In ankylosing spondylitis blood, a motif of roughly eight highly homologous TCR beta variants appeared characteristic.

With regard to this clonotype: Its target is unknown.

TCRdb redid the calling of the 5' RACE reads with MiXCR, one entry per CDR3 protein. The table has around 280,000 distinct CDR3 sequences, around 18% seen once. This TCR was recovered from a male donor with ankylosing spondylitis or in good health (not recorded which). Sequencing used blood, either unsorted or a sorted T cell fraction (not recorded which). The gene calls are TRBV3-1 and TRBJ2-1; 10 positions match TRBD2. Here the CDR3 DNA reads TGTGCCAGCAGCCATGGGGGACTAGCGCTGAACAATGAGCAGTTCTTC. Protein sequence: CASSHGGLALNNEQFF.